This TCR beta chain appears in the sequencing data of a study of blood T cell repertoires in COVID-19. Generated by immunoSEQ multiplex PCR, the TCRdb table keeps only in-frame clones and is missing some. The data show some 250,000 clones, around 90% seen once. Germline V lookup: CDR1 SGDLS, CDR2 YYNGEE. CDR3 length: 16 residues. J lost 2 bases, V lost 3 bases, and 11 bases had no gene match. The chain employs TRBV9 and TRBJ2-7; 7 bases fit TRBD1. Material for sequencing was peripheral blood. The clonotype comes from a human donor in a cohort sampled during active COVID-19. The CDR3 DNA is TGTGCCAGCAGCGAGGGGGCCCGGGACAGACCCTACGAGCAGTACTTC. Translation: CASSEGARDRPYEQYF.